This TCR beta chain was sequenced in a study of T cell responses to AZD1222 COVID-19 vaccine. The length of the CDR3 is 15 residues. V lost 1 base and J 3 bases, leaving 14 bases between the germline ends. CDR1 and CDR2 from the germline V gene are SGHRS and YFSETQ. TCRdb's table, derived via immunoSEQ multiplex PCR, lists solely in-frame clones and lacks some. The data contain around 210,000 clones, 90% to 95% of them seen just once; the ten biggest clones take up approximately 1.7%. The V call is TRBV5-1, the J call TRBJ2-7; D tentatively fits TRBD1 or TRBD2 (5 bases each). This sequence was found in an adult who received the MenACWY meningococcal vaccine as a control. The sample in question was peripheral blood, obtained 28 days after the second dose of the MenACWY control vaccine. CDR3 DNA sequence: TGCGCCAGCAGCTTGTCCATCGGGACCGTCTACGAGCAGTACTTC. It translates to CASSLSIGTVYEQYF. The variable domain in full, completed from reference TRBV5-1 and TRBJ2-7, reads KAGVTQTPRYLIKTRGQQVTLSCSPISGHRSVSWYQQTPGQGLQFLFEYFSETQRNKGNFPGRFSGRQFSNSRSEMNVSTLELGDSALYLCASSLSIGTVYEQYFGPGTRLTVT.